These 26 T cell receptor beta chains came from one sample sequenced in a study of breast tumors, draining lymph nodes, adjacent tissues. Axillary draining lymph nodes of breast cancer patients supplied the node samples. TCRdb used MiXCR to reprocess the multiplex PCR reads, holding one entry per CDR3 protein. The table has some 130,000 distinct CDR3 sequences, 21% seen once; the top ten hold around 2.2%. Sequenced input: axillary lymph node tissue. The receptor set was obtained from a female donor with breast cancer. Some clones in this sample may be carry-over from other donors' samples.

In the case of this clonotype: As the CDR3 is not closed by the conserved phenylalanine or tryptophan, this likely results from a read error. The chain links TRBV5-1 to TRBJ2-7; D possibly uses TRBD1 or TRBD2 (5 bases each). In germline, CDR1 is SGHRS, CDR2 YFSETQ. V was trimmed by 0 bases and J by 5 bases, leaving 12 bases between them. This CDR3 has 14 residues. The CDR3 coding sequence is TGCGCCAGCAGCTTGGGGCAGGGAGTCAACGAGCAGTACCTC. As protein: CASSLGQGVNEQYL.

This clonotype was counted only a few times. This rearrangement joins TRBV18 to TRBJ2-3; D is perhaps TRBD2 (5 bases). V was trimmed by 0 bases and J by 0 bases, leaving 13 bases between them. The germline CDR1 and CDR2 sequences are KGHSH and LQKENI. The CDR3 contains 17 residues. The CDR3 loop is CASSPPGRWRSTDTQYF. CDR3 DNA: TGTGCCAGCTCACCACCGGGAAGGTGGAGGAGCACAGATACGCAGTATTTT.

At least ten counts were recorded for this clonotype. The chain joins TRBV20-1 to TRBJ2-5; 11 nucleotides align to TRBD2. The V segment lost 4 bases and the J segment 2 bases; nucleotides outside the gene matches: 3. The CDR3 totals 14 residues. Germline V gene lookup returns CDR1 DFQATT and CDR2 SNEGSKA (reference sequence). The CDR3 nucleotides are TGCAGTGCTACTAGCGGGAGGACTCAAGAGACCCAGTACTTC. Translated, it gives CSATSGRTQETQYF.

This clonotype was counted ten times or more. The chain carries TRBV6-5 and TRBJ2-1; D might be TRBD2 (6 bases). The CDR3 sequence is 14 residues long. The germline V and J ends were trimmed by 8 bases and 5 bases, with 16 bases remaining between them. Germline-derived CDR1 and CDR2 are MNHEY and SVGAGI. Here the CDR3 reads CASSYGTQHNEQFF. CDR3 DNA: TGTGCCAGCTCTTACGGGACTCAGCACAATGAGCAGTTCTTC.

This clonotype appeared a few times. The rearrangement links TRBV3-1 to TRBJ1-3; D unclear. Germline CDR1 and CDR2: LGHDT and YNNKEL (reference sequence). V was cut by 6 bases and J by 0 bases, with 21 bases left in between. The CDR3 is 18 amino acids. This CDR3 reads CASSLASASLSSGNTIYF. CDR3 coding DNA: TGTGCCAGCAGTTTAGCCAGCGCATCACTCAGCTCTGGAAACACCATATATTTT.

At least ten counts were recorded for this clonotype. As DNA, the CDR3 is TGCAGTGCTAGACTAGACAGGGCCCGAAGCTCCTACGAGCAGTACTTC. This gives the protein CSARLDRARSSYEQYF. The V gene is TRBV20-1, the J gene TRBJ2-7; 7 nucleotides line up with TRBD1. The CDR3 contains 16 residues. V lost 2 bases to trimming and J lost 0 bases; unmatched junction nucleotides: 10. Germline V gives CDR1 DFQATT, CDR2 SNEGSKA (reference sequence).

This clonotype appeared many times. The chain has TRBV6-5 and TRBJ2-3; 13 bases map to TRBD2. The CDR3 contains 16 residues. The J segment lost 3 bases and the V segment lost 4 bases, leaving 4 bases of the junction unmatched. CDR1 is MNHEY, CDR2 SVGAGI, per germline. The CDR3 nucleotides are TGTGCCAGCAGTTCTCCGGGACTAGCGGGAACAGATACGCAGTATTTT. It codes for CASSSPGLAGTDTQYF.

This clonotype was found many times. The chain carries TRBV2 and TRBJ1-5; D is unresolved. V was trimmed by 5 bases and J by 1 base, leaving 12 bases between them. From germline, CDR1 is SNHLY and CDR2 FYNNEI. The CDR3 length is 15 residues. The CDR3: CASSRDGASNQPQHF. Here the CDR3 DNA reads TGTGCCAGCAGTCGGGATGGTGCGAGCAATCAGCCCCAGCATTTT.

This clonotype showed up many times. The chain has TRBV9 and TRBJ2-2; the D gene is possibly TRBD2 (6 bases). The CDR3 consists of 16 residues. Trimming pared 0 bases from V and 5 bases from J, leaving 14 bases between. Germline values: CDR1 SGDLS, CDR2 YYNGEE. The DNA of the CDR3 is TGTGCCAGCAGCGTAGTCGGGGGAACTGGGACCGGGGAGCTGTTTTTT. This translates into CASSVVGGTGTGELFF.

Regarding this clonotype: A much more abundant neighbour one base away suggests this may be a read error. The chain recombines TRBV3-1 with TRBJ2-7; tentative D call: TRBD1 (6 bases). There are 13 residues in the CDR3. Germline lookup yields CDR1 LGHDT and CDR2 YNNKEL (reference sequence). DNA for the CDR3: TGTGCCAGCGGCCAAGGGACACACTACGAGCAGTACTTC. Translation gives CASGQGTHYEQYF.

There are many counts of this clonotype. This chain joins TRBV19 and TRBJ2-3; tentatively, D is TRBD1 or TRBD2 (5 bases each). Germline loops: CDR1 LNHDA, CDR2 SQIVND (reference sequence). The CDR3 spans 16 residues. The germline V and J ends were trimmed by 5 bases and 2 bases, with 17 bases remaining between them. In DNA, the CDR3 is TGTGCCAGTAGTTTGGGGACGGGCCTTGCCACAGATACGCAGTATTTT. Residues: CASSLGTGLATDTQYF.

This clonotype was observed at least ten times. The gene calls are TRBV2 and TRBJ2-3; 9 bases are a match to TRBD2. CDR1 and CDR2 (germline): SNHLY, FYNNEI. With V trimmed by 0 bases and J by 6 bases, 10 bases remained unmatched. There are 17 residues in the CDR3. CDR3 loop: CASSEAFETSGSDTQYF. CDR3 sequence (DNA): TGTGCCAGCAGTGAAGCGTTTGAGACTAGCGGTAGCGATACGCAGTATTTT.

This clonotype came up many times. The chain couples TRBV20-1 to TRBJ2-2; the D call may be TRBD1 or TRBD2 (5 bases each). This CDR3 has 12 residues. In germline, CDR1 is DFQATT, CDR2 SNEGSKA (reference sequence). V lost 3 bases and J lost 6, with 8 bases in between. The CDR3 spells CSARTGPGELFF. The CDR3 DNA reads as TGCAGTGCTAGGACGGGGCCCGGGGAGCTGTTTTTT.

In this sample, this clonotype turned up many times. This chain uses TRBV29-1 with TRBJ2-5; 15 bases align to TRBD2. Germline V gene lookup returns CDR1 SQVTM and CDR2 ANQGSEA. The CDR3 covers 15 residues. Unmatched junction bases numbered 7, after V lost 7 bases and J lost 4 bases. The DNA of the CDR3 is TGCAGCGCCCCTGGGGGACTAGCGGGAGGAGAGACCCAGTACTTC. Its protein product is CSAPGGLAGGETQYF.

This clonotype appeared many times. The J gene is TRBJ2-6, the V gene TRBV5-4; no clear D gene. V dropped 3 bases and J dropped 0 bases, with 10 bases sitting between them. Germline loops: CDR1 SGHNT, CDR2 YYREEE (reference sequence). The CDR3 sequence is 16 residues long. The CDR3 protein is CASSYRTGSGANVLTF. The DNA of the CDR3 is TGTGCCAGCAGCTACCGGACGGGCTCTGGGGCCAACGTCCTGACTTTC.

This clonotype was observed at least ten times. V gene TRBV12-3 or TRBV12-4 combines with J gene TRBJ1-5; perhaps TRBD1 as D (5 bases). This CDR3 is built from 12 residues. With 8 bases removed from V and 4 bases from J, the gap between germline ends came to 9 bases. In nucleotides, the CDR3 is TGTGCCAGCGGGGGGGGGAATCAGCCCCAGCATTTT. Encoded protein: CASGGGNQPQHF.

To note about this clonotype: The junction shows a germline mismatch at one end, possibly a read error. This rearrangement joins TRBV7-2 to TRBJ2-7, with D unresolved. This CDR3 has 13 residues. Per the germline V gene, CDR1 is SGHTA and CDR2 is FQGNSA. The CDR3 sequence: CACSRPPGYEQYF. The CDR3 DNA is TGTGCCTGCAGTCGCCCGCCGGGCTACGAGCAGTACTTT.

This clonotype was recorded at least ten times. This sequence joins TRBV20-1 and TRBJ1-6; 7 bases are a match to TRBD1. Germline V gene data show CDR1 as DFQATT and CDR2 as SNEGSKA (reference sequence). This CDR3 region has 16 residues. J lost 4 bases, V lost 1 base, and 7 bases had no gene match. CDR3 nucleotide sequence: TGCAGTGCTAGAGCAGGGACAGCCCCATATAATTCACCCCTCCACTTT. It is translated as CSARAGTAPYNSPLHF.

This clonotype was counted only a few times. The V call is TRBV20-1, the J call TRBJ1-1; D might be TRBD1 (6 bases). Per the germline V gene, CDR1 is DFQATT and CDR2 is SNEGSKA (reference sequence). Trimming shortened V by 1 base and J by 8 bases, and 11 bases separated the two germline ends. This CDR3 region has 12 residues. DNA for the CDR3: TGCAGTGCTAGAGGAGGGACAAACGAAGCTTTCTTT. Encoded protein: CSARGGTNEAFF.

The rearrangement links TRBV27 to TRBJ2-3; D not resolved. Germline CDR1 and CDR2: MNHEY and SMNVEV (reference sequence). This CDR3 is built from 14 residues. Between the trimmed V and J ends, which lost 5 bases and 4 bases, there was a span of 13 bases. The CDR3 nucleotides read TGTGCCAGCAGTACCCGACGACGGGCAGATACGCAGTATTTT. It translates to CASSTRRRADTQYF.

Note on this clonotype: A read error is possible here, since a much larger clone lies one base away. V gene TRBV19 combines with J gene TRBJ2-2; 7 positions agree with TRBD2. Trimming removed 11 bases from V and 0 bases from J; junction bases left unmatched: 6. Germline V gene lookup returns CDR1 LNHDA and CDR2 SQIVND (reference sequence). CDR3 length: 14 amino acids. CDR3 bases: TGTGCCGGCTCCGGGACTACGAACACCGGGGAGCTGTTTTTT. Translated: CAGSGTTNTGELFF.

This clonotype was detected many times. V and J are TRBV19 and TRBJ2-7; 10 bases map to TRBD1. CDR3 length equals 15 residues. Germline V CDR1 and CDR2: LNHDA, SQIVND (reference sequence). Germline trimming cut 3 bases from V and 4 bases from J; bases unmatched to any gene: 6. The DNA of the CDR3 is TGTGCCAGTAGTATTCGTGGGACAGGGGAATACGAGCAGTACTTC. This encodes CASSIRGTGEYEQYF.

Ten or more counts support this clonotype. The V call is TRBV6-6, the J call TRBJ2-7, with D unclear. This CDR3 has 13 amino acids. The V and J ends lost 5 bases and 3 bases respectively, with 11 bases between them. Germline-derived CDR1 and CDR2 are MNHNY and SVGAGI (reference sequence). The CDR3 sequence: CASSASVNYEQYF. The CDR3 nucleotides are TGTGCCAGCAGTGCATCCGTTAACTACGAGCAGTACTTC.

Comments on this clonotype: This may come from a read error, since a much larger clone is one base off. This chain connects TRBV28 to TRBJ1-2; D gene unclear. CDR3 size: 15 residues. Looked up from germline, CDR1 is MDHEN and CDR2 is SYDVKM. Trimming removed 2 bases at V and 7 bases at J, with 17 bases between. DNA for the CDR3: TGTGCCAGCAGTTTACTGGAGGAGGGCTACTGTGGCTACACCTTC. Translation: CASSLLEEGYCGYTF.

In its sample, this clonotype was seen many times. The rearrangement uses TRBV6-5 and TRBJ2-1, with D maybe TRBD2 (5 bases). CDR1 and CDR2 (germline): MNHEY, SVGAGI. V was cut by 0 bases and J by 5 bases, with 14 bases left in between. The CDR3 runs 16 residues. As DNA, the CDR3 is TGTGCCAGCAGTTACTCGAGTCTAGCCCAAGACAATGAGCAGTTCTTC. Its protein is CASSYSSLAQDNEQFF.

Of note for this clonotype: A much larger clone differs from this one at a single base, so this may be a read error. Because the CDR3 is missing its conserved closing phenylalanine or tryptophan, this is likely a read error. V is TRBV15 and J is TRBJ1-4, with 7 bases matching TRBD1. The CDR3 consists of 15 residues. Germline trimming cut 2 bases from V and 4 bases from J; bases unmatched to any gene: 4. In germline, CDR1 is LNHNV, CDR2 YYDKDF (reference sequence). The CDR3 protein is CATSRRTGINEKLFS. The CDR3 bases are TGTGCCACCAGCAGACGGACAGGTATTAATGAAAAACTGTTTTCT.